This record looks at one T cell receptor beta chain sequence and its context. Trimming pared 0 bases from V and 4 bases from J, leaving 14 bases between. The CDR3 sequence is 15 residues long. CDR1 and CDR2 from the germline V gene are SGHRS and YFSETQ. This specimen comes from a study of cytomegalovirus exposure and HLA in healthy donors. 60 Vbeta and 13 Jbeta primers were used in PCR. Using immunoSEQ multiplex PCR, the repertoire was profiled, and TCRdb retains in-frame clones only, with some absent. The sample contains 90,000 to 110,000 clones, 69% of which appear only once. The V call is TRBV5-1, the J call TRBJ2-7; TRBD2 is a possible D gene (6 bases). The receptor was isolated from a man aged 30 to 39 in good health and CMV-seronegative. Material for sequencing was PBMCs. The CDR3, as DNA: TGCGCCAGCAGCTTGGGGCCGGGACTTCTATACGAGCAGTACTTC. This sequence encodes CASSLGPGLLYEQYF.